This TCR beta chain was profiled in a study of T-cell memory formation after mild COVID-19. Study-level results: The SARS-CoV-2 specificity of second-wave clones reaching peak at day 37 remained unverified.

cDNA libraries for TCR alpha and TCR beta, carrying sample barcodes and UMIs, came from 5'RACE with constant-segment primers. TCRdb re-called the 5' RACE reads through MiXCR, storing one row per CDR3 protein. Of approximately 300,000 distinct CDR3 sequences in the sample, roughly 15% are singletons; the top ten hold 20% to 25%. This clonotype was found a few times. Its antigen is unknown. The CDR3 runs to 15 residues. The germline CDR1 and CDR2 sequences are LNHDA and SQIVND (reference sequence). Losses at the gene ends were 6 bases for V and 6 bases for J; bases not matched to a gene: 14. This receptor was identified in a man aged 18 to 29 who had mild COVID-19 (a few samples of this study predate the infection). Cell type and time point are not known. The chain employs TRBV19 and TRBJ2-7; 7 positions match TRBD2. The source material was PBMCs or a T cell subset sorted from them (not recorded which). The CDR3 reads CASSPFTGGGREQYF. The CDR3 DNA follows: TGTGCCAGTAGCCCCTTTACTGGGGGGGGACGCGAGCAGTACTTC.